The rows below give T cell receptor beta chains drawn from one sample of a study of cytomegalovirus exposure and HLA in healthy donors. Sequencing used immunoSEQ multiplex PCR; TCRdb keeps in-frame clones, though not all of them. The profile shows approximately 46,000 clones, around 74% of them singletons. The specimen was PBMCs. The receptors were gathered from a man aged 25 to 40 in good health and CMV-seronegative. CDR3s leave out the opening cysteine and the closing phenylalanine or tryptophan.

cdr3_aa j_call v_call
ASGFGVPPSGYT TRBJ1-2 TRBV12-5
ASSMFPGQSDNEQF TRBJ2-1 TRBV27
ASSLGQVNNQPQH TRBJ1-5 TRBV6-5
ASSIGLAGGTDTQY TRBJ2-3 TRBV5-4
ASSIPQYTGELF TRBJ2-2 TRBV19
ASSLARRDEKLF TRBJ1-4 TRBV5-6
ASSILGVNTGELF TRBJ2-2 TRBV19
ASRGAARETQY TRBJ2-5 TRBV5-6
ASRSELANRYNEQF TRBJ2-1 TRBV27
AISEYAGGTDTQY TRBJ2-3 TRBV10-3
AWSGFRDRGLAGSYNEQF TRBJ2-1 TRBV30
ASSYRRTSGPKWESNEQF TRBJ2-1 TRBV7-8
ASTRRGRGGTDTQY TRBJ2-3 TRBV6-6
ASSQVGRGRGTEAF TRBJ1-1 TRBV4-1
ASSQDAGDTDTQY TRBJ2-3 TRBV4-2
ASSVGRERNTGELF TRBJ2-2 TRBV9
ASSQEGANQPQH TRBJ1-5 TRBV5-4
ASSFSTEAF TRBJ1-1 TRBV5-6
ASSSGQTNTEAF TRBJ1-1 TRBV11-2
ASSEPRENYGYT TRBJ1-2 TRBV6-1
ATSTGVTEAF TRBJ1-1 TRBV6-5
ASSEVKGQGNEKLF TRBJ1-4 TRBV6-1
ASSKDRGGETQY TRBJ2-5 TRBV27
ASSPFTGADGYT TRBJ1-2 TRBV27
ASSSGGMTEAF TRBJ1-1 TRBV5-1
ASSLSGQGASYEQY TRBJ2-7 TRBV27
ASGLTSGRYNEQF TRBJ2-1 TRBV10-1
AIAGSGIMLGTGELF TRBJ2-2 TRBV10-3
ASSLRQGVDYEQY TRBJ2-7 TRBV5-1
ASSTREESYNEQF TRBJ2-1 TRBV19
ASSLSGQGLNEQY . TRBV27
ASSQDKGPNYGGYT TRBJ1-2 TRBV4-2
ASSGTGTGNNQPQH TRBJ1-5 TRBV7-2
ASSLPGLNTGELF TRBJ2-2 TRBV7-9
ASSSDRGDTEAF TRBJ1-1 TRBV5-1
ASSPGRLGQETQY TRBJ2-5 TRBV5-1
ASSPIYQAF TRBJ1-1 TRBV18
ASSPRAGGRETQY TRBJ2-5 TRBV18
ATKGDSRSGELF TRBJ2-2 TRBV10-3
ASRGQGGQAAEAF TRBJ1-1 TRBV2
ASSPTSSGANVLT TRBJ2-6 TRBV5-1